These T cell receptor beta chains were read from a single sample in a study of blood T cell repertoires in COVID-19. Sequenced by immunoSEQ multiplex PCR; TCRdb stores in-frame clones only, minus some. The data show over 110,000 clones, with 84% seen just once and 3% to 4.5% held by the top ten. The sequenced sample consisted of PBMCs or T cells enriched from blood (not recorded which). These receptors originate from a man aged 50 to 60 in a cohort exposed to, infected with or recovered from COVID-19 (not recorded which). CDR3s include the opening cysteine and the closing phenylalanine or tryptophan. The D gene is left open where the match is weak. Rows may omit the clone size; those that give it use once, few, many or a size class.

J	V	size	D	CDR3	DNA
TRBJ1-2	TRBV4-3	-	-	CASSQAGGHSSGYTF	TGCGCCAGCAGCCAAGCCGGTGGGCATTCCTCCGGCTACACCTTC
TRBJ2-1	TRBV10-3	-	TRBD2	CAIDPSGLSSSYNEQFF	TGTGCCATCGACCCTAGCGGGTTATCGAGCTCCTACAATGAGCAGTTCTTC
TRBJ2-6	TRBV14	-	TRBD2	CASSPSDGLAGGPGANVLTF	TGTGCCAGCAGCCCCTCTGACGGACTAGCGGGAGGACCTGGGGCCAACGTCCTGACTTTC
TRBJ1-2	TRBV24-1	-	TRBD1	CATENRGREGYTF	TGTGCCACCGAAAACAGGGGTAGGGAAGGCTACACCTTC
TRBJ1-1	TRBV29-1	-	-	CSVGDNLNTEAFF	TGCAGCGTGGGGGACAACTTGAACACTGAAGCTTTCTTT
TRBJ2-3	TRBV2	-	-	CASSSTGPDTDTQYF	TGTGCCAGCAGTAGTACAGGGCCAGACACAGATACGCAGTATTTT
TRBJ2-2	TRBV23-1	-	TRBD1	CASSHPGTGGTAAGELFF	TGCGCCAGCAGTCATCCAGGGACAGGGGGCACGGCGGCCGGGGAGCTGTTTTTT
TRBJ2-3	TRBV6-6	-	-	CASKGIVGDTQYF	TGTGCCAGCAAGGGGATAGTCGGAGATACGCAGTATTTT
TRBJ1-5	TRBV24-1	-	-	CATSLGIGQPQHF	TGTGCCACCAGTCTGGGCATCGGACAGCCCCAGCATTTT
TRBJ2-1	TRBV11-3	-	TRBD2	CASSLGRTSNEQFF	TGTGCCAGCAGCTTAGGCAGGACTAGCAATGAGCAGTTCTTC
TRBJ2-3	TRBV7-6	-	-	CASSSLGAADTQYF	TGTGCCAGCAGCTCCCTGGGAGCCGCAGATACGCAGTATTTT
TRBJ2-1	TRBV24-1	-	TRBD1	CATRGGQGTYNEQFF	TGTGCCACCAGGGGCGGACAGGGGACATACAATGAGCAGTTCTTC
TRBJ1-5	TRBV12-1	once	-	CASSLLDRVNQPQHF	TGTGCCAGCAGCTTATTGGACAGAGTCAATCAGCCCCAGCATTTT
TRBJ1-1	TRBV3-1/TRBV3-2	-	-	CASGPQSSRPEAFF	TGTGCCAGCGGCCCACAGAGCTCTCGCCCTGAAGCTTTCTTT
TRBJ2-7	TRBV28	-	TRBD2	CASSWDGGLVYF	TGTGCCAGCAGTTGGGACGGGGGGTTGGTGTACTTC
TRBJ2-7	TRBV27	-	-	CASAPLRAQGEQYF	TGTGCCAGCGCCCCGTTGAGAGCCCAGGGGGAGCAGTACTTC
TRBJ2-2	TRBV24-1	-	-	CATQPGANTGELFF	TGTGCCACACAACCGGGGGCGAACACCGGGGAGCTGTTTTTT
TRBJ1-1	TRBV5-4	few	-	CACRPVPEAFF	TGTGCCTGCAGGCCAGTCCCTGAAGCTTTCTTT
TRBJ1-2	TRBV19	-	-	CASSIQGVGGYTF	TGTGCCAGTAGTATTCAGGGTGTGGGGGGCTACACCTTC
TRBJ2-2	TRBV5-5	-	TRBD2	CASSPARSGSTGELFF	TGTGCCAGCAGCCCAGCCCGTAGCGGGAGTACCGGGGAGCTGTTTTTT
TRBJ2-1	TRBV9	-	TRBD2	CASSAAGDYNEQFF	TGTGCCAGCAGCGCAGCGGGAGACTACAATGAGCAGTTCTTC
TRBJ2-5	TRBV5-1	-	-	CASSLVSGQETQYF	TGCGCCAGCAGCTTGGTTAGCGGACAAGAGACCCAGTACTTC
TRBJ1-5	TRBV27	-	-	CASRPGLGNQPQHF	TGTGCCAGCAGACCAGGGTTAGGCAATCAGCCCCAGCATTTT
TRBJ2-2	TRBV5-1	-	TRBD2	CASSFYSGSDGELFF	TGCGCCAGCAGCTTTTATAGCGGGAGCGACGGGGAGCTGTTTTTT
TRBJ1-1	TRBV12-5	-	-	CASGLSYLSNAGNTEAFF	TGTGCTAGTGGTTTGTCTTATCTGTCTAATGCGGGGAACACTGAAGCTTTCTTT
TRBJ2-5	TRBV30	-	-	CAWSVRRGLEETQYF	TGTGCCTGGAGTGTGAGGAGGGGCCTGGAAGAGACCCAGTACTTC
TRBJ1-5	TRBV16	-	-	CASSPVRRQWGNQPQHF	TGTGCCAGCAGCCCTGTTCGAAGACAATGGGGCAATCAGCCCCAGCATTTT
TRBJ1-4	TRBV12-3/TRBV12-4	-	-	CASTRGLNEKLFF	TGTGCCAGCACCAGGGGATTAAATGAAAAACTGTTTTTT
TRBJ2-7	TRBV11-2	-	TRBD2	CASSLVLAGDEQYF	TGTGCCAGCAGCTTAGTGCTAGCGGGAGACGAGCAGTACTTC
TRBJ2-2	TRBV29-1	-	-	CSVDGQPGGELFF	TGCAGCGTTGATGGGCAGCCCGGCGGGGAGCTGTTTTTT
TRBJ2-7	TRBV7-8	-	-	CASSQPTGYEQYF	TGTGCCAGCAGCCAGCCTACAGGGTACGAGCAGTACTTC
TRBJ2-6	TRBV7-9	-	-	CASSVVTGANVLTF	TGTGCCAGCAGTGTTGTTACTGGGGCCAACGTCCTGACTTTC
TRBJ2-7	TRBV11-2	-	TRBD2	CASSPRLAGGEQYF	TGTGCCAGCAGTCCCCGACTAGCGGGGGGCGAGCAGTACTTC
TRBJ1-3	TRBV9	-	-	CASSPMDSLNSGNTIYF	TGTGCCAGCAGCCCGATGGACTCGCTAAACTCTGGAAACACCATATATTTT
TRBJ2-7	TRBV5-5	-	-	CASSLRGGPNYEQYF	TGTGCCAGCAGCCTGCGAGGGGGTCCCAATTACGAGCAGTACTTC